This T cell receptor (beta chain) originates from a study of early T cells in non-severe SARS-CoV-2 infection. The wider study: Investigators sequenced bulk RNA drawn from unsorted whole blood, and chains remained unpaired.

MiXCR, applied by TCRdb to the 5' RACE reads, yields one record per CDR3 protein. The top ten clones hold 9% to 10% of a sample with about 33,000 distinct CDR3 sequences, less than 5% of them seen once. This clonotype appeared many times. Its target is not known. Trimming cost V 3 bases and J 4 bases; bases outside gene matches: 2. Germline V CDR1 and CDR2: SNHLY, FYNNEI. The CDR3 sequence is 14 residues long. Findings and caveats of the study: Database matching using VDJdb favored anti-spike CD8 responses, with private and CD4 specificities left missing.

The sequenced material came from whole blood. The source is an adult who was a healthcare worker with PCR-confirmed SARS-CoV-2 infection or an uninfected control (not recorded which). The V call is TRBV2, the J call TRBJ2-1, with TRBD1 identical over 8 bases. CDR3 DNA sequence: TGTGCCAGCAGTGAGAGACAGGGGTACAATGAGCAGTTCTTC. Translation gives CASSERQGYNEQFF.